Presented here are 10 T cell receptor beta chains from one specimen sequenced in a study of cytomegalovirus exposure and HLA in healthy donors. Vbeta (60) and Jbeta (13) primers were used in the PCR. Method: immunoSEQ multiplex PCR; TCRdb's copy keeps in-frame clones and lacks some. Among some 190,000 clones listed, around 80% were seen once. The specimen sequenced was PBMCs. These receptors all stem from a boy aged 2 to 10 in good health and CMV-seronegative.

Only a few counts were recorded for this clone. The chain is built from TRBV25-1 and TRBJ2-3, with 14 bases aligning to TRBD2. CDR3 size: 17 residues. V dropped 4 bases and J dropped 4; count of bases not matched to a gene: 7. CDR1 is MGHDK, CDR2 SYGVNS, per germline. The CDR3 sequence: CASSGAGTSGRPDTQYF. For the CDR3, the DNA is TGTGCCAGCAGTGGAGCCGGGACTAGCGGGAGACCAGATACGCAGTATTTT.

This chain links TRBV11-2 with TRBJ2-3; tentatively, D is TRBD1 (6 bases). Trimming pared 2 bases from V and 2 bases from J, leaving 17 bases between. The CDR3 runs 17 residues. Germline V gene lookup returns CDR1 SGHAT and CDR2 FQNNGV. The CDR3 sequence: CASSLTGNPALTDTQYF. Here the CDR3 DNA reads TGTGCCAGCAGCTTAACAGGGAACCCAGCTCTCACAGATACGCAGTATTTT.

The chain combines TRBV5-1 with TRBJ2-7, with D possibly TRBD2 on 5 matching bases. The CDR3 contains 14 residues. Germline-derived CDR1 and CDR2 are SGHRS and YFSETQ. Trimming stripped 1 base from V and 3 bases from J, with 11 bases between. CDR3 sequence (DNA): TGCGCCAGCAGCTTGTTTATGGGGAGCTACGAGCAGTACGTC. It encodes CASSLFMGSYEQYV.

The CDR3 loop reads CASSRQGQLYGYTF. CDR3 nucleotide sequence: TGTGCCAGCAGTCGACAGGGACAACTCTATGGCTACACCTTC. The genes are TRBV6-1 and TRBJ1-2, with 7 bases identical to TRBD1. Per the germline V gene, CDR1 is MNHNS and CDR2 is SASEGT. The CDR3 consists of 14 residues. The V and J ends lost 5 bases and 4 bases, in that order; junction bases with no gene match: 7.

V and J are TRBV30 and TRBJ1-4; D not resolved. The CDR3 length is 13 residues. Deletions cut 0 bases from V and 3 bases from J, with 5 bases between. In germline, CDR1 is GTSNPN, CDR2 SVGIG (reference sequence). As DNA, the CDR3 is TGTGCCTGGAGTGTATGGCCTAATGAAAAACTGTTTTTT. Amino acid sequence: CAWSVWPNEKLFF. Combining the CDR3 with reference TRBV30 and TRBJ1-4 gives the whole variable domain SQTIHQWPATLVQPVGSPLSLECTVEGTSNPNLYWYRQAAGRGLQLLFYSVGIGQISSEVPQNLSASRPQDRQFILSSKKLLLSDSGFYLCAWSVWPNEKLFFGSGTQLSVL.

The chain recombines TRBV21-1 with TRBJ2-1; TRBD2, as called in the table, went unchecked against the DNA. TRBV21-1 is given as a pseudogene. This CDR3 comprises 16 residues. The DNA of the CDR3 is TGTGCCAGCAGCCGATTTCGACTAGCGGTGTACAATGAGCAGTTCTTC. The encoded protein is CASSRFRLAVYNEQFF.

The chain carries TRBV5-4 and TRBJ1-3; D is unclear. The germline V gene has CDR1 SGHNT and CDR2 YYREEE (reference sequence). V was clipped by 7 bases and J by 2 bases, with 13 bases between them. This CDR3 spans 14 amino acids. CDR3 sequence (DNA): TGTGCCAGCCAGTCCGAGGCCACTGGAAACACCATATATTTT. It encodes CASQSEATGNTIYF.

CDR3 region: CASTGTGQVSFYTF. The CDR3 nucleotides read TGTGCCAGCACCGGGACGGGACAGGTGAGTTTCTACACCTTC. The chain is built from TRBV6-4 and TRBJ1-2; TRBD1 aligns across 8 bases. The germline gives CDR1 MRHNA, CDR2 SNTAGT. The CDR3 extends over 14 amino acids. V was pared by 7 bases and J by 10 bases, with 14 bases of the junction left unmatched.

This chain uses TRBV19 with TRBJ2-1; tentative D call: TRBD1 (6 bases). Germline V gives CDR1 LNHDA, CDR2 SQIVND (reference sequence). The germline V and J ends were trimmed by 6 bases and 5 bases, with 14 bases remaining between them. This CDR3 has 14 amino acids. The CDR3 loop reads CASRWRSGDNEQFF. DNA of the CDR3: TGTGCCAGTAGGTGGAGGTCAGGGGACAATGAGCAGTTCTTC.

The J gene is TRBJ1-1, the V gene TRBV6-1; D remains unclear. The germline gives CDR1 MNHNS, CDR2 SASEGT. This CDR3 has 13 residues. Trimming took 6 bases from V and 2 from J, leaving 10 bases between them. The DNA for the CDR3 is TGTGCCAGCAGCCTAGATTTTAACACTGAAGCTTTCTTT. Residues: CASSLDFNTEAFF.